This entry is about one T cell receptor (beta chain). This entry belongs to a study of blood T cell repertoires in COVID-19. The CDR3 sequence is 14 residues long. Trimming stripped 5 bases from V and 2 bases from J, with 13 bases between. CDR1 and CDR2 (germline): MNHEY, SVGAGI. Some clones are missing from TCRdb's copy, which holds only in-frame ones; the method was immunoSEQ multiplex PCR. The table lists approximately 210,000 clones, around 87% of them singletons. The chain employs TRBV6-5 and TRBJ2-7; TRBD1 is a possible D gene (6 bases). The sample taken for sequencing was PBMCs or T cells enriched from blood (not recorded which). The receptor was isolated from a woman aged 30 to 39 who had recovered from COVID-19. CDR3 residues: CASSNGAGAYEQYF. DNA for the CDR3: TGTGCCAGCAGTAACGGGGCAGGGGCCTACGAGCAGTACTTC.